What follows are 28 T cell receptor beta chains derived from one specimen sequenced in a study of blood T cell repertoires in COVID-19. The data were produced by immunoSEQ multiplex PCR, yet TCRdb's version contains in-frame clones alone and is incomplete. In the table there are approximately 90,000 clones, around 87% of which are singletons. What was sequenced was peripheral blood. Receptors originate from a human donor with acute or convalescent COVID-19. The donor label of this sample is uncertain.

This chain connects TRBV3-1 (or the pseudogene TRBV3-2) to TRBJ1-4; D might be TRBD1 (6 bases). Germline V CDR1 and CDR2: LGHDT, YNNKEL (reference sequence). V shed 4 bases and J shed 6 bases, with 12 bases lying between them. This CDR3 is 14 amino acids long. This CDR3 reads CASSRAPGDEKLFF. The CDR3 DNA is TGTGCCAGCAGCCGCGCCCCAGGGGATGAAAAACTGTTTTTT.

The chain recombines TRBV25-1 with TRBJ2-5, with D possibly being TRBD1 (6 bases). CDR3 length equals 14 residues. Trimming took off 5 bases at V and 0 bases at J, with 10 bases between the two ends. From germline, CDR1 is MGHDK and CDR2 SYGVNS. CDR3: CASSFTGYQETQYF. The CDR3 DNA sequence: TGTGCCAGCAGTTTCACAGGGTACCAAGAGACCCAGTACTTC.

This clone was seen only a few times. V usage is TRBV7-9 and J usage is TRBJ1-1, with D perhaps TRBD1 (6 bases). Germline V gene lookup returns CDR1 SEHNR and CDR2 FQNEAQ (reference sequence). V was pared by 6 bases and J by 1 base, with 15 bases between. The CDR3 runs to 15 residues. CDR3 region: CASRQTQGRNTEAFF. DNA of the CDR3: TGTGCCAGCAGACAAACCCAGGGGCGGAACACTGAAGCTTTCTTT.

J is TRBJ2-5 and V is TRBV9; the D gene is possibly TRBD2 (7 bases). The CDR3 loop spans 16 amino acids. Trimming stripped 1 base from V and 2 bases from J, with 15 bases between. Germline assignment: CDR1 SGDLS and CDR2 YYNGEE. The CDR3 sequence: CASSVSGGAQQETQYF. DNA for the CDR3: TGTGCCAGCAGCGTAAGTGGGGGGGCACAACAAGAGACCCAGTACTTC.

The chain recombines TRBV28 with TRBJ2-2; TRBD2 might be the D (6 bases). The germline V gene encodes CDR1 MDHEN and CDR2 SYDVKM. V lost 6 bases and J lost 5, with 13 bases in between. The CDR3 has 14 residues. This CDR3 is CASSRRRETGELFF. CDR3 coding DNA: TGTGCCAGCAGCCGACGCCGGGAGACCGGGGAGCTGTTTTTT.

V is TRBV5-4 and J is TRBJ2-2; a weak D match, TRBD1 (6 bases). CDR3 size: 16 residues. Germline values: CDR1 SGHNT, CDR2 YYREEE (reference sequence). The V gene lost 0 bases and the J gene lost 1 base, with 10 bases spanning the gap. CDR3 sequence reads: CASSLGSRGNTGELFF. CDR3 DNA: TGTGCCAGCAGCTTGGGGAGCAGGGGGAACACCGGGGAGCTGTTTTTT.

This chain links TRBV27 with TRBJ1-2, with D perhaps matching TRBD1 (6 bases). This CDR3 is 16 amino acids long. The germline CDR1 and CDR2 sequences are MNHEY and SMNVEV (reference sequence). The V and J ends lost 2 bases and 3 bases respectively, with 16 bases between them. As DNA, the CDR3 is TGTGCCAGCAGTTTAATCGGGACAAATGGGGACTATGGCTACACCTTC. It is translated as CASSLIGTNGDYGYTF.

The chain combines TRBV3-1 (or the pseudogene TRBV3-2) with TRBJ1-6; D gene uncertain. Germline V gene sequence: CDR1 LGHDT, CDR2 YNNKEL (reference sequence). The CDR3 covers 12 residues. V was clipped by 0 bases and J by 9 bases, with 3 bases between them. The CDR3 sequence is CASSQDSSPLHF. The CDR3 bases are TGTGCCAGCAGCCAAGACAGTTCACCCCTCCACTTT.

The rearrangement uses TRBV6-2 or TRBV6-3 and TRBJ2-7; maybe TRBD2 (7 bases). The CDR3 is 15 amino acids. V lost 2 bases and J lost 0, with 11 bases in between. The germline V gene has CDR1 MNHEY and CDR2 SVGEGT. Here the CDR3 DNA reads TGTGCCAGCAGTTACGGGGGGGCACTCTCCTACGAGCAGTACTTC. Its translation: CASSYGGALSYEQYF.

In its sample, this clone was seen once. The chain carries TRBV7-2 and TRBJ1-1; D ambiguous. The V gene's germline CDR1 is SGHTA and CDR2 FQGNSA. V lost 6 bases to trimming and J lost 4 bases, with 21 bases between them. The CDR3 spans 16 residues. The CDR3 here is CASRSREAGFGTEAFF. The CDR3 DNA sequence: TGTGCCAGCAGGTCAAGGGAGGCTGGTTTTGGCACTGAAGCTTTCTTT.

J is TRBJ2-7 and V is TRBV10-3, with 9 bases identical to TRBD1. V gave up 3 bases and J gave up 3 bases; unmatched junction bases: 6. CDR3 length: 15 amino acids. Per the germline V gene, CDR1 is ENHRY and CDR2 is SYGVKD. The CDR3 here is CAISDPPGQGYEQYF. In nucleotides, the CDR3 is TGTGCCATCAGTGACCCTCCGGGACAGGGCTACGAGCAGTACTTC.

This clone came up once. This chain uses TRBV11-2 with TRBJ2-7, with 10 bases that match TRBD1. Germline lookup yields CDR1 SGHAT and CDR2 FQNNGV. V shed 5 bases and J 2 bases; nucleotides not matched to a gene: 15. This CDR3 is 18 amino acids long. This chain's CDR3 is CASSTRDRGFLEPYEQYF. DNA for the CDR3: TGTGCCAGCAGCACCCGGGACAGGGGCTTCCTGGAACCCTACGAGCAGTACTTC.

This CDR3 is CASSLGDSSSTDTQYF. CDR3 sequence (DNA): TGCGCCAGCAGCTTGGGAGACAGCTCTAGCACAGATACGCAGTATTTT. The chain combines TRBV5-1 with TRBJ2-3, with D maybe TRBD1 (5 bases). Germline lookup yields CDR1 SGHRS and CDR2 YFSETQ. CDR3 length equals 16 residues. The V end lost 0 bases, the J end lost 0 bases, and 11 bases lay between the germline ends.

This rearrangement joins TRBV5-1 to TRBJ1-3; the D gene is possibly TRBD1 (6 bases). The CDR3 runs 16 residues. The germline V gene has CDR1 SGHRS and CDR2 YFSETQ. V was trimmed by 0 bases and J by 4 bases, leaving 14 bases between them. CDR3 protein: CASSLAPQGIGNTIYF. CDR3 DNA sequence: TGCGCCAGCAGCTTGGCCCCCCAGGGGATCGGAAACACCATATATTTT.

The genes are TRBV5-5 and TRBJ1-5; no definite D call. CDR3 size: 14 residues. Per germline, CDR1 SGHKS and CDR2 YYEKEE (reference sequence). V was pared by 2 bases and J by 7 bases, with 13 bases between. The CDR3 DNA is TGTGCCAGCAGCTTCGGGAGGGAAGGGCAGCCCCAGCATTTT. It is translated as CASSFGREGQPQHF.

The gene calls are TRBV18 and TRBJ2-7, with 10 bases aligning to TRBD1. Looked up from germline, CDR1 is KGHSH and CDR2 is LQKENI. CDR3 length: 15 residues. V lost 3 bases and J lost 7; bases outside the gene matches: 9. CDR3 protein: CASSPSGQGLREQYF. For the CDR3, the DNA is TGTGCCAGCTCACCTTCGGGACAGGGGCTGAGGGAGCAGTACTTC.

The CDR3 here is CASSVGEGGNQPQHF. In nucleotides, the CDR3 is TGTGCCAGCAGCGTAGGGGAGGGGGGCAATCAGCCCCAGCATTTT. This chain joins TRBV9 and TRBJ1-5, with D perhaps matching TRBD1 (6 bases). The CDR3 extends over 15 amino acids. The V end was cut by 0 bases, the J end by 2 bases, with 9 bases between. Per the germline V gene, CDR1 is SGDLS and CDR2 is YYNGEE. Together with reference TRBV9 and TRBJ1-5, the CDR3 gives the full variable domain: DSGVTQTPKHLITATGQRVTLRCSPRSGDLSVYWYQQSLDQGLQFLIQYYNGEERAKGNILERFSAQQFPDLHSELNLSSLELGDSALYFCASSVGEGGNQPQHFGDGTRLSIL.

The CDR3 nucleotides are TGTGCCAGTACCCGGGACAGGGGGGGAACTGAAGCTTTCTTT. Translated, it gives CASTRDRGGTEAFF. This rearrangement joins TRBV19 to TRBJ1-1, with TRBD1 matching 11 bases. V shed 7 bases and J 5 bases; nucleotides not matched to a gene: 6. CDR3 length: 14 residues. Germline V CDR1 and CDR2: LNHDA, SQIVND (reference sequence).

This chain links TRBV7-9 with TRBJ1-2; a weak D match, TRBD1 (5 bases). Trimming took 4 bases from V and 3 from J, leaving 12 bases between them. The CDR3 has 14 amino acids. The germline V gene encodes CDR1 SEHNR and CDR2 FQNEAQ (reference sequence). Here the CDR3 DNA reads TGTGCCAGCAGCTACGGGACGGGGGACTATGGCTACACCTTC. It yields the protein CASSYGTGDYGYTF. The whole variable domain, filled in from reference TRBV7-9 and TRBJ1-2, reads DTGVSQNPRHKITKRGQNVTFRCDPISEHNRLYWYRQTLGQGPEFLTYFQNEAQLEKSRLLSDRFSAERPKGSFSTLEIQRTEQGDSAMYLCASSYGTGDYGYTFGSGTRLTVV.

The chain carries TRBV7-2 and TRBJ2-7, with 7 bases fitting TRBD1. The CDR3 runs 15 residues. The V gene's germline CDR1 is SGHTA and CDR2 FQGNSA. V lost 1 base and J lost 6; bases outside the gene matches: 9. As DNA, the CDR3 is TGTGCCAGCAGCTTAGTACTAGGACAGGCTGGCGAGCAGTACTTC. This codes for CASSLVLGQAGEQYF.

The chain has TRBV24-1 and TRBJ1-5, with TRBD1 identical over 10 bases. Per the germline V gene, CDR1 is KGHDR and CDR2 is SFDVKD. The V segment lost 3 bases and the J segment 7 bases; nucleotides outside the gene matches: 8. This CDR3 is built from 16 residues. This CDR3 reads CATSDPGQGSGQPQHF. CDR3 sequence (DNA): TGTGCCACCAGTGATCCGGGACAGGGGAGCGGGCAGCCCCAGCATTTT.

The J gene is TRBJ2-1, the V gene TRBV10-3, with D possibly TRBD2 on 5 matching bases. From germline, CDR1 is ENHRY and CDR2 SYGVKD. There are 14 residues in the CDR3. V lost 5 bases to trimming and J lost 6 bases, with 14 bases between them. For the CDR3, the DNA is TGTGCCATCAGTCCTCCAACTAGAGGCAATGAGCAGTTCTTC. Translating it yields CAISPPTRGNEQFF.

This clone has a handful of counts. This sequence joins TRBV5-1 and TRBJ1-4; D unresolved. The germline V and J ends were trimmed by 0 bases and 5 bases, with 17 bases remaining between them. Germline-derived CDR1 and CDR2 are SGHRS and YFSETQ. CDR3 length equals 17 residues. The DNA of the CDR3 is TGCGCCAGCAGCTTGGGTTTGGGTGGGCCGACCAATGAAAAACTGTTTTTT. As protein: CASSLGLGGPTNEKLFF.

Here the CDR3 DNA reads TGTGCCATCAGTGGCGAGGGTCGCTCCTACAATGAGCAGTTCTTC. Its protein product is CAISGEGRSYNEQFF. The V and J genes are TRBV10-3 and TRBJ2-1; possible D gene TRBD2, 5 bases. Germline V gene sequence: CDR1 ENHRY, CDR2 SYGVKD. CDR3 size: 15 residues. V was cut by 4 bases and J by 0 bases, with 10 bases left in between.

This clone was observed a single time. The V call is TRBV6-5, the J call TRBJ1-3; possibly TRBD1 for D (5 bases). Looked up from germline, CDR1 is MNHEY and CDR2 is SVGAGI. The CDR3 length is 12 residues. Trimming removed 8 bases at V and 4 bases at J, with 9 bases between. The CDR3 nucleotides read TGTGCCAGCGGGTACAGGGGAAACACCATATATTTT. As protein: CASGYRGNTIYF.

The chain links TRBV7-3 to TRBJ2-1; 8 bases are a match to TRBD1. This CDR3 is built from 14 residues. Germline-derived CDR1 and CDR2 are SGHTA and FQGTGA. J lost 8 bases, V lost 3 bases, and 6 bases had no gene match. The CDR3 bases are TGTGCCAGCAGCTTGCAGGGGGCTGGGGATGAGCAGTTCTTC. This sequence encodes CASSLQGAGDEQFF.

The CDR3 nucleotides are TGTGCCAGCAGAGGACAGCCGGGGGAAAAACTGTTTTTT. Translation gives CASRGQPGEKLFF. The rearrangement links TRBV7-9 to TRBJ1-4; tentative D call: TRBD1 (6 bases). Germline V gives CDR1 SEHNR, CDR2 FQNEAQ (reference sequence). The CDR3 has 13 residues. The V and J ends lost 6 bases and 8 bases respectively, with 13 bases between them. Supplemented by reference TRBV7-9 and TRBJ1-4, the full variable domain reads DTGVSQNPRHKITKRGQNVTFRCDPISEHNRLYWYRQTLGQGPEFLTYFQNEAQLEKSRLLSDRFSAERPKGSFSTLEIQRTEQGDSAMYLCASRGQPGEKLFFGSGTQLSVL.

This clone came up a few times. This CDR3 is CASSLGQAPGAFF. The CDR3, as DNA: TGTGCCAGCAGCTTAGGGCAGGCCCCAGGGGCTTTCTTT. The chain combines TRBV7-9 with TRBJ1-1; TRBD1 is a possible D gene (5 bases). Trimming removed 1 base at V and 11 bases at J, with 14 bases between. This CDR3 contains 13 residues. The germline V gene has CDR1 SEHNR and CDR2 FQNEAQ (reference sequence). Based on the CDR3 plus reference TRBV7-9 and TRBJ1-1, the full variable domain is DTGVSQNPRHKITKRGQNVTFRCDPISEHNRLYWYRQTLGQGPEFLTYFQNEAQLEKSRLLSDRFSAERPKGSFSTLEIQRTEQGDSAMYLCASSLGQAPGAFFGQGTRLTVV.